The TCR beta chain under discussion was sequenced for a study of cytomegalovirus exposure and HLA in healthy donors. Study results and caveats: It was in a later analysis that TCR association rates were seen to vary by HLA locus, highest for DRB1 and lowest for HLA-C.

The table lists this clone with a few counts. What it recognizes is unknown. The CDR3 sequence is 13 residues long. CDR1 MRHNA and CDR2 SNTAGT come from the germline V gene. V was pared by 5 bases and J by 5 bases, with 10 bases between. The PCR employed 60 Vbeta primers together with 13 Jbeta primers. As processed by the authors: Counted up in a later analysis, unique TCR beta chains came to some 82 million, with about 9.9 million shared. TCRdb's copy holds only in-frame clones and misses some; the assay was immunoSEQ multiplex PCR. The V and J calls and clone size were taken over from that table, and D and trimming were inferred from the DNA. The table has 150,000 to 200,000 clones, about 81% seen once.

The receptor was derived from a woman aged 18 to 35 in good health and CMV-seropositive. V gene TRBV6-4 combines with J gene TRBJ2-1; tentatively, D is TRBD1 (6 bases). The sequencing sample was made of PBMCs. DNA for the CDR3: TGTGCCAGCAGTCAGGGGCTCCACAATGAGCAGTTCTTC. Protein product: CASSQGLHNEQFF.